These 29 T cell receptor beta chains were all obtained from the same sample, sequenced in a study of T cell repertoires in cytomegalovirus infection. TCRdb ran MiXCR on the reads and lists one entry per CDR3 protein. The sample carries around 740,000 distinct CDR3 sequences, less than 40% recorded once. The sequenced sample was PBMCs. The receptors were gathered from a human donor in good health (CMV status not recorded). Some clones in this sample may be carry-over from other donors' samples.

The V call is TRBV7-2, the J call TRBJ2-5; no definite D call. Per germline, CDR1 SGHTA and CDR2 FQGNSA. The CDR3 sequence is 13 residues long. Trimming stripped 5 bases from V and 2 bases from J, with 9 bases between. In nucleotides, the CDR3 is TGTGCCAGCAGCCCCTGTGTTCAAGAGACCCAGTACTTC. It encodes CASSPCVQETQYF.

This chain connects TRBV2 to TRBJ1-1; D remains unclear. V lost 3 bases, J lost 6 bases, and 11 bases lay in between. Germline V CDR1 and CDR2: SNHLY, FYNNEI. This CDR3 has 13 residues. CDR3 nucleotide sequence: TGTGCCAGCAGTGAGTGGAGTTACGCTGAAGCTTTCTTT. This encodes CASSEWSYAEAFF.

This chain links TRBV7-9 with TRBJ2-2, with TRBD1 identical over 7 bases. J gave up 2 bases and V 5 bases, and 8 bases lay outside the gene matches. The germline V gene encodes CDR1 SEHNR and CDR2 FQNEAQ (reference sequence). The CDR3 extends over 16 amino acids. The DNA for the CDR3 is TGTGCCAGCAGCCACAGACAGGGTGGAAACACCGGGGAGCTGTTTTTT. This encodes CASSHRQGGNTGELFF.

At least ten counts were recorded for this clonotype. The rearrangement links TRBV7-6 to TRBJ2-4; D possibly uses TRBD1 or TRBD2 (5 bases each). Germline CDR1 is SGHVS and CDR2 is FNYEAQ. There are 16 residues in the CDR3. The V end was cut by 0 bases, the J end by 0 bases, with 9 bases between. As DNA, the CDR3 is TGTGCCAGCAGCTTAGCAGGGGACCCAGCCAAAAACATTCAGTACTTC. Protein sequence: CASSLAGDPAKNIQYF.

V is TRBV29-1 and J is TRBJ2-7, with 10 bases fitting TRBD2. Trimming cost V 4 bases and J 3 bases; bases outside gene matches: 3. This CDR3 is 13 amino acids long. Germline loops: CDR1 SQVTM, CDR2 ANQGSEA. This CDR3 reads CSVVTSGDYEQYF. The CDR3 region has the DNA TGCAGCGTTGTTACTAGCGGGGACTACGAGCAGTACTTC.

This clonotype was seen a handful of times. The rearrangement links TRBV19 to TRBJ1-4, with unresolved D. Germline assignment: CDR1 LNHDA and CDR2 SQIVND (reference sequence). Between the trimmed V and J ends, which lost 7 bases and 4 bases, there was a span of 19 bases. The CDR3 spans 16 residues. Written as DNA, the CDR3 is TGTGCCAGTACCGACCCTGCACGAGGGATTAATGAAAAACTGTTTTTT. This codes for CASTDPARGINEKLFF.

This sequence joins TRBV20-1 and TRBJ1-2; TRBD1 agrees at 12 bases. The germline gives CDR1 DFQATT, CDR2 SNEGSKA (reference sequence). CDR3 length: 15 amino acids. Germline trimming cut 2 bases from V and 8 bases from J; bases unmatched to any gene: 9. The CDR3 DNA reads as TGCAGTGCTAGACCCCGGGACAGGGGGCGCGGGGGCTACACCTTC. Encoded protein: CSARPRDRGRGGYTF.

On this clonotype: Possible read error: a much larger clone is one base away. The chain uses TRBV7-9 and TRBJ1-2; D gene ambiguous. The V gene lost 3 bases and the J gene lost 4 bases, with 12 bases spanning the gap. This CDR3 contains 14 residues. Germline V lookup: CDR1 SEHNR, CDR2 FQNEAQ (reference sequence). As DNA, the CDR3 is TGTGCCAGCAGCTTTGGTACGAGTCTCTATGGCTACACCTTC. Its protein is CASSFGTSLYGYTF.

The chain uses TRBV6-2 or TRBV6-3 and TRBJ1-1; TRBD1 might be the D (6 bases). Trimming stripped 3 bases from V and 0 bases from J, with 11 bases between. The germline gives CDR1 MNHEY, CDR2 SVGEGT. This CDR3 has 15 amino acids. CDR3 sequence reads: CASSYGQNMNTEAFF. In nucleotides, the CDR3 is TGTGCCAGCAGTTATGGACAGAACATGAACACTGAAGCTTTCTTT.

This clonotype has only a few counts. The chain combines TRBV5-1 with TRBJ2-7; D might be TRBD1 or TRBD2, each matching 5 bases. The CDR3 extends over 16 amino acids. V was trimmed by 0 bases and J by 6 bases, leaving 19 bases between them. In germline, CDR1 is SGHRS, CDR2 YFSETQ. The DNA of the CDR3 is TGCGCCAGCAGCTTGGAGGGCGACAGAGGGTCAGGCGAGCAGTACTTC. Amino acid sequence: CASSLEGDRGSGEQYF.

The chain recombines TRBV4-2 with TRBJ2-1; 10 nucleotides align to TRBD2. V shed 4 bases, J shed 6 bases, and the junction held 6 bases outside the gene matches. The CDR3 runs to 15 residues. In germline, CDR1 is LGHNA, CDR2 YNFKEQ. The CDR3 nucleotides are TGTGCCAGCAGCCCTAGCGGGAGCAGTGTCAATGAGCAGTTCTTC. It encodes CASSPSGSSVNEQFF.

This clonotype was seen a handful of times. The rearrangement links TRBV14 to TRBJ1-1, with 11 positions matching TRBD1. Germline V lookup: CDR1 SGHDN, CDR2 FVKESK. This CDR3 has 16 residues. The V and J ends lost 4 bases and 6 bases, in that order; junction bases with no gene match: 10. The CDR3 DNA reads TGTGCCAGCAGCCCCAGACTCGGACAGGGGGCGTCTGAAGCTTTCTTT. This gives the protein CASSPRLGQGASEAFF.

V usage is TRBV29-1 and J usage is TRBJ1-2; 9 nucleotides agree with TRBD1. The V and J ends lost 7 bases and 4 bases, in that order; junction bases with no gene match: 10. Germline V gene lookup returns CDR1 SQVTM and CDR2 ANQGSEA. The CDR3 covers 14 residues. The CDR3 bases are TGCAGCGCCGTGGAGGACAGGGGTGCCTATGGCTACACCTTC. Protein product: CSAVEDRGAYGYTF.

There are a few counts of this clonotype. The chain is built from TRBV6-6 and TRBJ2-2, with TRBD2 matching over 9 bases. This CDR3 is built from 16 residues. Germline-derived CDR1 and CDR2 are MNHNY and SVGAGI (reference sequence). J was trimmed by 7 bases and V by 5 bases; bases with no gene match: 11. The CDR3 loop reads CASSETGTSLGGELFF. The DNA for the CDR3 is TGTGCCAGCAGTGAGACCGGGACTAGCCTCGGCGGGGAGCTGTTTTTT.

The chain has TRBV6-1 and TRBJ2-3; TRBD1 or TRBD2 may be the D gene (5 bases each). CDR1 MNHNS and CDR2 SASEGT come from the germline V gene. This CDR3 spans 16 amino acids. V shed 6 bases and J shed 0 bases, with 16 bases lying between them. The CDR3 DNA reads TGTGCCAGCAGAAACCGAGGGGTAGTGAGCACAGATACGCAGTATTTT. Protein: CASRNRGVVSTDTQYF.

This clonotype has a handful of counts. The chain is built from TRBV20-1 and TRBJ2-2, with TRBD1 matching 9 bases. This CDR3 comprises 17 residues. CDR1 is DFQATT and CDR2 is SNEGSKA in the germline V gene (reference sequence). V was pared by 5 bases and J by 0 bases, with 10 bases of the junction left unmatched. CDR3 in amino acids: CSARSRDRETNTGELFF. For the CDR3, the DNA is TGCAGTGCTCGGTCCCGGGACAGGGAGACGAACACCGGGGAGCTGTTTTTT.

This clonotype was counted at least ten times. The V and J genes are TRBV12-3 or TRBV12-4 and TRBJ2-6, with 8 nucleotides matching TRBD2. The CDR3 has 18 amino acids. After removal of 3 bases from V and 0 bases from J, the junction contained 7 bases not matched to a gene. CDR3 residues: CASSFQAGAFSGANVLTF. The CDR3 nucleotides are TGTGCCAGCAGTTTTCAAGCGGGAGCCTTCTCTGGGGCCAACGTCCTGACTTTC.

A few counts support this clonotype. The chain carries TRBV6-2 or TRBV6-3 and TRBJ2-7, with D unresolved. Germline CDR1 and CDR2: MNHEY and SVGEGT. V was shortened by 3 bases and J by 5 bases, with 11 bases between the two germline ends. This CDR3 comprises 13 residues. This chain's CDR3 is CASSYNKVNEQYF. DNA of the CDR3: TGTGCCAGCAGTTATAACAAGGTAAACGAGCAGTACTTC.

This clonotype was seen a handful of times. The gene calls are TRBV7-2 and TRBJ2-7, with D possibly being TRBD2 (5 bases). This CDR3 comprises 16 residues. The V end lost 4 bases, the J end lost 2 bases, and 18 bases lay between the germline ends. Germline CDR1 SGHTA, CDR2 FQGNSA. The CDR3 DNA follows: TGTGCCAGCAGCTCACCTTACCCGAGGGTCGCCTACGAGCAGTACTTC. Its protein product is CASSSPYPRVAYEQYF.

The chain joins TRBV27 to TRBJ2-1; D remains unclear. CDR3 length equals 13 residues. From germline, CDR1 is MNHEY and CDR2 SMNVEV (reference sequence). Trimming took off 3 bases at V and 3 bases at J, with 6 bases between the two ends. The CDR3 region has the DNA TGTGCCAGCAGTTTTAAGTACTACAATGAGCAGTTCTTC. This gives the protein CASSFKYYNEQFF.

V gene TRBV12-3 or TRBV12-4 combines with J gene TRBJ2-6, with D hard to call. CDR3 size: 16 residues. The V end lost 0 bases, the J end lost 2 bases, and 8 bases lay between the germline ends. The CDR3 here is CASSLAIKTGANVLTF. The CDR3 DNA is TGTGCCAGCAGTTTAGCTATTAAAACTGGGGCCAACGTCCTGACTTTC.

Remarks on this clonotype: Possible read error: a much larger clone is one base away. The chain uses TRBV7-2 and TRBJ2-3, with TRBD2 matching 8 bases. The CDR3 covers 13 residues. J lost 4 bases, V lost 8 bases, and 5 bases had no gene match. CDR1 SGHTA and CDR2 FQGNSA come from the germline V gene. CDR3 in amino acids: CASLAGRADTQYF. The CDR3 bases are TGTGCCAGCTTAGCGGGAAGAGCAGATACGCAGTATTTT.

The chain joins TRBV2 to TRBJ2-7; D might be TRBD1 (6 bases). V lost 5 bases and J 0 bases, leaving 14 bases between the germline ends. CDR3 length: 15 residues. CDR1 is SNHLY, CDR2 FYNNEI, per germline. The CDR3 loop is CASSPRDISSYEQYF. DNA for the CDR3: TGTGCCAGCAGTCCTCGGGACATCAGCTCCTACGAGCAGTACTTC.

The chain employs TRBV6-1 and TRBJ2-7, with no clear D. Germline V gene sequence: CDR1 MNHNS, CDR2 SASEGT. CDR3 length: 15 residues. V dropped 3 bases and J dropped 1 base, with 13 bases sitting between them. Here the CDR3 DNA reads TGTGCCAGCAGTGAGGTTAGGTTCACATCCTACGAGCAGTACTTC. This codes for CASSEVRFTSYEQYF.

J is TRBJ1-1 and V is TRBV7-2, with 10 bases matching TRBD1. Germline V gene data show CDR1 as SGHTA and CDR2 as FQGNSA. V shed 9 bases, J shed 11 bases, and the junction held 9 bases outside the gene matches. The CDR3 runs 12 residues. CDR3 amino acids: CARGQGTYGAFF. In DNA, the CDR3 is TGTGCCAGGGGACAGGGGACGTACGGGGCTTTCTTT.

V gene TRBV19 combines with J gene TRBJ1-5; TRBD1 agrees at 7 bases. Germline loops: CDR1 LNHDA, CDR2 SQIVND (reference sequence). The V gene end was trimmed by 6 bases and the J gene end by 3 bases; junction bases not matched to a gene: 5. The length of the CDR3 is 14 residues. The CDR3 coding sequence is TGTGCCAGTAGCCACAGGGGCTACAATCAGCCCCAGCATTTT. Its protein is CASSHRGYNQPQHF.

The genes are TRBV5-1 and TRBJ2-5; 9 bases are a match to TRBD1. V shed 3 bases and J 4 bases; nucleotides not matched to a gene: 13. Germline values: CDR1 SGHRS, CDR2 YFSETQ. The CDR3 extends over 17 amino acids. Here the CDR3 reads CASSSTGTGFSRETQYF. CDR3 sequence (DNA): TGCGCCAGCAGCTCTACCGGGACAGGGTTTTCACGAGAGACCCAGTACTTC.

Many counts were recorded for this clonotype. The chain recombines TRBV7-8 with TRBJ1-1; no definite D call. CDR3 length equals 13 residues. The V gene's germline CDR1 is SGHVS and CDR2 FQNEAQ. V dropped 0 bases and J dropped 8 bases, with 10 bases sitting between them. CDR3 residues: CASSLAGFTEAFF. The CDR3 DNA is TGTGCCAGCAGCTTAGCGGGTTTTACGGAAGCTTTCTTT.

This rearrangement joins TRBV6-8 to TRBJ1-6, with 11 bases identical to TRBD1. J gave up 1 base and V 6 bases, and 11 bases lay outside the gene matches. The CDR3 consists of 19 residues. CDR1 is MNHGY and CDR2 is SAAAGT in the germline V gene. This CDR3 is CASRPADRGLLSYNSPLHF. Written as DNA, the CDR3 is TGTGCCAGCAGGCCCGCGGACAGGGGGCTTTTATCCTATAATTCACCCCTCCACTTT.